This TCR beta chain was identified during a study of blood T cell repertoires in COVID-19. As for the study in general: Collection of acute and convalescent COVID-19 samples took place in the United States, Italy and Spain. Sources were T cells, B-cell-depleted T cells, or PBMCs; the material itself was cDNA or gDNA.

The repertoire was sequenced with immunoSEQ multiplex PCR; TCRdb's copy has only in-frame clones and lacks some. This table has about 490,000 clones, 80% to 90% appearing once. Looked up from germline, CDR1 is WNHNN and CDR2 is SYGVQD (reference sequence). The V and J ends lost 3 bases and 9 bases, in that order; junction bases with no gene match: 8. This CDR3 has 13 residues. The chain couples TRBV10-1 to TRBJ2-7; 7 bases agree with TRBD2. Source material: peripheral blood. The sequence was obtained from a human donor in a cohort sampled during active COVID-19. The CDR3 DNA reads TGCGCCAGCAGTGAATGGGTGGGAGGGAGGCAGTACTTC. Its translation is CASSEWVGGRQYF.